The source of this T cell receptor (beta chain) is a study of CXCR3 chemokines and chemotherapy response in bladder cancer (dated by TCRdb to 2022 to 2024). With regard to the full study: The study tested whether activity of the CXCR3 chemokine system within human bladder cancer tumors predicted response to chemotherapy.

The CDR3 sequence holds 14 residues, the cysteine and phenylalanine included. Only the CDR3 region is kept as DNA, spanning 42 bases read in frame from base 1. CDR1 and CDR2 are drawn from the germline V gene: KGHDR, SFDVKD. Between the V and J ends, shortened by 0 bases and 5 bases respectively, the junction contains 7 bases. Libraries were built with PCR. Sequencing was performed on an Illumina HiSeq 2500. TCRdb itself trimmed the public reads at Q25 with fastp, ran MiXCR and retained productive beta chains. Rows are unified per CDR3 protein, each entry keeping the most common DNA and genes. In this sample the table shows thousands of distinct CDR3 sequences, roughly 16% of which occur a single time. The top ten clonotypes cover about 25% of the sample. This clonotype is identified as medium-sized (0.01 to 0.1%). The antigen it recognizes is unknown. No quality values exist for individual bases; no much larger clone is one base distant.

Sample collection occurred from a patient whose treatment included neoadjuvant chemotherapy. This TCR was sampled from a human donor with bladder cancer that responded to neoadjuvant chemotherapy. Rearrangement joined TRBV24-1 to TRBJ1-5; the D gene cannot be resolved reliably. The CDR3 is CATSDLRVDQPQHF. The base sequence is TGTGCCACCAGTGATTTGCGCGTGGATCAGCCCCAGCATTTT.